Shown below are 3 T cell receptor beta chains from a single sample sequenced in a study of blood T cell repertoires in COVID-19. Using immunoSEQ multiplex PCR, the repertoire was profiled, and TCRdb retains in-frame clones only, with some absent. The sample lists over 300,000 clones; 65% to 90% were seen once. Sequencing input: peripheral blood. The receptor source for this set is a human donor in a cohort sampled during active COVID-19.

The chain combines TRBV6-5 with TRBJ2-2, with D possibly matching TRBD2 (7 bases). This CDR3 has 14 residues. Germline V gene data show CDR1 as MNHEY and CDR2 as SVGAGI. With 11 bases removed from V and 6 bases from J, the gap between germline ends came to 19 bases. CDR3 amino acids: CAGRRGGEAGELFF. CDR3 sequence (DNA): TGTGCCGGGCGAAGGGGGGGTGAGGCCGGGGAGCTGTTTTTT.

This clone was counted a single time. The chain is built from TRBV5-1 and TRBJ1-6, with TRBD1 identical over 8 bases. This CDR3 contains 16 residues. Looked up from germline, CDR1 is SGHRS and CDR2 is YFSETQ. J lost 3 bases, V lost 0 bases, and 2 bases had no gene match. CDR3 nucleotide sequence: TGCGCCAGCAGCTTGGCGGGACAGGTCTATAATTCACCCCTCCACTTT. Amino acids: CASSLAGQVYNSPLHF.

V usage is TRBV21-1 and J usage is TRBJ2-3; the table's D call, TRBD1, has no DNA check behind it. TRBV21-1 is flagged as a pseudogene. The CDR3 has 16 amino acids. The CDR3 loop reads CASSKDKDRGADTQYF. The CDR3 nucleotides read TGTGCCAGCAGCAAAGATAAAGACAGGGGTGCAGATACGCAGTATTTT.